This T cell receptor (beta chain) was identified during a study of shared clonotypes between healthy human individuals. Original methodology: Owing to the provision of junction-only sequences devoid of quality scores by immunoSEQ, filtering differed. Clones were sequenced by immunoSEQ multiplex PCR, and TCRdb holds only the in-frame ones, with some missing. The V and J calls and clone size are taken from that table; D and trimming were inferred from the DNA. The sample carries approximately 2.3 million clones, more than 80% recorded once. Sequencing was performed on naive CD4+ T cells from PBMCs. The subset: CD45RA+ positively selected. The sequence was collected from a man aged 18 to 35 in good health. Some clones in this sample may be carry-over from other donors' samples.

The CDR3 coding sequence is TGTGCCAGCAGGCTACAGGGTACCTATGGCTACACCTTC. Translating gives CASRLQGTYGYTF. V gene TRBV6-1 combines with J gene TRBJ1-2; TRBD1 might be the D (6 bases). This CDR3 region has 13 residues. The V gene lost 6 bases and the J gene lost 4 bases, with 12 bases spanning the gap. Per the germline V gene, CDR1 is MNHNS and CDR2 is SASEGT.